What follows describes a single T cell receptor (beta chain). This record belongs to a study of CD8+CD57+ T cells in acquired aplastic anemia. CDR3 and TCR beta VDJ profiling relied on genomic DNA as the template. TCRdb reprocessed the reads via MiXCR and lists one record per CDR3 protein. Of about 210,000 distinct CDR3 sequences in the sample, over 60% are singletons; the top ten hold approximately 30%. The trim removed 6 bases at V and 5 bases at J, leaving 7 bases unmatched. The CDR3 consists of 14 residues. Germline values: CDR1 SGHAT, CDR2 FQNNGV. Sample: sorted CD4+, CD8+, or CD8+CD57+ T cells (not recorded which) from PBMCs. The chain employs TRBV11-2 and TRBJ2-1; 7 bases are shared with TRBD2. The receptor was isolated from a human donor in good health. Here the CDR3 DNA reads TGTGCCAGCAGTCCGGGGACTACCCACAATGAGCAGTTCTTC. This codes for CASSPGTTHNEQFF.